A single T cell receptor (beta chain) is shown here with its context. Its specificity is not known. With 3 bases removed from V and 6 bases from J, the gap between germline ends came to 19 bases. The length of the CDR3 is 16 residues. Germline V gene lookup returns CDR1 SGHAT and CDR2 FQDESV (reference sequence). MiXCR was run by TCRdb on the reads, yielding one entry per CDR3 protein. The table includes approximately 990,000 distinct CDR3 sequences, around 32% detected once. These data belong to a study of T cell repertoires in cytomegalovirus infection. The rearrangement uses TRBV11-1 and TRBJ2-3; tentatively, D is TRBD2 (6 bases). Sequenced here: cultured CD8+ T cells from PBMCs, sampled from culture after CMV antigen stimulation. The TCR was taken from a human donor in good health (CMV status not recorded). Some clones in this sample may be carry-over from other donors' samples. The CDR3 loop reads CASSLTRRGAMDTQYF. The CDR3 DNA is TGTGCCAGCAGCTTGACTAGACGTGGGGCAATGGATACGCAGTATTTT.